The 7 T cell receptor beta chains below were found in one sample sequenced in a study of blood T cell repertoires in COVID-19. Profiling relied on immunoSEQ multiplex PCR, and the TCRdb table lists in-frame clones only, not all of them. The repertoire has about 170,000 clones, approximately 83% of them found once; the top ten carry approximately 10%. Source material: peripheral blood. The receptors here all came from a man between 65 and 79 years old with active or convalescent COVID-19.

V is TRBV19 and J is TRBJ1-1; 8 bases are a match to TRBD1. This CDR3 contains 15 residues. The germline CDR1 and CDR2 sequences are LNHDA and SQIVND (reference sequence). J was trimmed by 6 bases and V by 3 bases; bases with no gene match: 9. The CDR3 region is CASSIGRDRLPEAFF. CDR3 in DNA: TGTGCCAGTAGTATTGGCCGGGACAGGTTACCTGAAGCTTTCTTT.

The chain has TRBV2 and TRBJ1-2; 7 bases fit TRBD1. This CDR3 contains 13 residues. The trim removed 5 bases at V and 7 bases at J, leaving 7 bases unmatched. Looked up from germline, CDR1 is SNHLY and CDR2 is FYNNEI. CDR3 sequence (DNA): TGTGCCAGCAGTACTACAGGGGTAGCTGGCTACACCTTC. Protein sequence: CASSTTGVAGYTF. The whole variable domain, remainder taken from reference TRBV2 and TRBJ1-2, is EPEVTQTPSHQVTQMGQEVILRCVPISNHLYFYWYRQILGQKVEFLVSFYNNEISEKSEIFDDQFSVERPDGSNFTLKIRSTKLEDSAMYFCASSTTGVAGYTFGSGTRLTVV.

The gene calls are TRBV6-5 and TRBJ2-1; TRBD1 aligns across 9 bases. The CDR3 has 14 amino acids. Germline lookup yields CDR1 MNHEY and CDR2 SVGAGI. Trimming took 0 bases from V and 8 from J; bases not matched to a gene: 2. The CDR3 nucleotides read TGTGCCAGCAGTTACTCTACAGGGGGCTATGAGCAGTTCTTC. This sequence encodes CASSYSTGGYEQFF.

The chain couples TRBV6-2 or TRBV6-3 to TRBJ2-7; TRBD2 matches at 14 bases. This CDR3 spans 14 amino acids. V trimming: 4 bases; J trimming: 6 bases; junction bases outside the gene matches: 2. CDR1 is MNHEY and CDR2 is SVGEGT in the germline V gene. The CDR3 DNA reads TGTGCCAGCAGTTGGGGGACTAGCGGGGGCGAGCAGTACTTC. It yields the protein CASSWGTSGGEQYF.

This clone has a handful of counts. The J gene is TRBJ1-1, the V gene TRBV18, with TRBD1 matching over 8 bases. This CDR3 has 16 residues. The J segment lost 1 base and the V segment lost 1 base, leaving 5 bases of the junction unmatched. CDR1 KGHSH and CDR2 LQKENI come from the germline V gene. CDR3 DNA sequence: TGTGCCAGCTCACCACAGACAGGGGTAGCGAACACTGAAGCTTTCTTT. Encoded protein: CASSPQTGVANTEAFF.

This sequence joins TRBV7-2 and TRBJ2-1; TRBD2 aligns across 7 bases. This CDR3 is 16 amino acids long. CDR1 and CDR2 (germline): SGHTA, FQGNSA. V lost 11 bases to trimming and J lost 0 bases; unmatched junction nucleotides: 13. CDR3 amino acids: CASHRVAGSSYNEQFF. Here the CDR3 DNA reads TGTGCCTCACACCGGGTAGCGGGTAGCTCCTACAATGAGCAGTTCTTC.

The chain recombines TRBV27 with TRBJ2-3; D is ambiguous. V shed 8 bases and J shed 2 bases, with 17 bases lying between them. This CDR3 has 15 amino acids. Germline V gives CDR1 MNHEY, CDR2 SMNVEV (reference sequence). The CDR3 is CASAPSHTYTDTQYF. CDR3 DNA sequence: TGTGCCAGCGCTCCCTCCCATACCTACACAGATACGCAGTATTTT.